The 27 T cell receptor beta chains below come from one sample, sequenced in a study of breast tumors, draining lymph nodes, adjacent tissues. Using its own MiXCR run on the multiplex PCR reads, TCRdb lists one record per CDR3 protein. Of approximately 100,000 distinct CDR3 sequences in the sample, 21% were seen once. Breast cancer patients provided tissue from their axillary draining lymph nodes. Sequencing was performed on axillary lymph node tissue. The receptor source for this set is a female donor with breast cancer. Some clones in this sample may be carry-over from other donors' samples.

With regard to this clonotype: The germline gene is not matched at one end of the junction; a read error may be the cause. The CDR3 sequence: CASSLNAYQSQHF. CDR3 nucleotide sequence: TGTGCCAGTAGTTTAAACGCGTATCAGTCCCAGCATTTT. This chain links TRBV19 with TRBJ1-5; the D is unclear. CDR3 length equals 13 residues. The germline gives CDR1 LNHDA, CDR2 SQIVND (reference sequence).

This clonotype occurred many times. The chain carries TRBV3-1 and TRBJ1-2; D gene unclear. The CDR3 is made up of 13 amino acids. V was trimmed by 3 bases and J by 5 bases, leaving 10 bases between them. Germline V gene data show CDR1 as LGHDT and CDR2 as YNNKEL (reference sequence). Here the CDR3 DNA reads TGTGCCAGCAGCCAGGAGCATGGTTATGGCTACACCTTC. It yields the protein CASSQEHGYGYTF. The whole variable domain, remainder taken from reference TRBV3-1 and TRBJ1-2, is DTAVSQTPKYLVTQMGNDKSIKCEQNLGHDTMYWYKQDSKKFLKIMFSYNNKELIINETVPNRFSPKSPDKAHLNLHINSLELGDSAVYFCASSQEHGYGYTFGSGTRLTVV.

This clonotype was counted at least ten times. CDR3 DNA: TGTGCCAGCAGCGCGGGAAGGGGAGCCTACAATGAGCAGTTCTTC. Translating it yields CASSAGRGAYNEQFF. The V gene is TRBV7-9, the J gene TRBJ2-1; D is possibly TRBD2 (6 bases). The CDR3 contains 15 residues. The V gene lost 5 bases and the J gene lost 2 bases, with 13 bases spanning the gap. Germline V gene lookup returns CDR1 SEHNR and CDR2 FQNEAQ (reference sequence).

This rearrangement joins TRBV7-7 to TRBJ1-1; D remains ambiguous. Per the germline V gene, CDR1 is SSHAT and CDR2 is FNYEAQ (reference sequence). V was trimmed by 5 bases and J by 5 bases, leaving 12 bases between them. This CDR3 comprises 13 residues. The CDR3 DNA is TGTGCCAGCAGCCCGGGCCCCCAGACTGAAGCTTTCTTT. Protein product: CASSPGPQTEAFF. The full variable domain, with the rest looked up from reference TRBV7-7 and TRBJ1-1, is GAGVSQSPRYKVTKRGQDVTLRCDPISSHATLYWYQQALGQGPEFLTYFNYEAQPDKSGLPSDRFSAERPEGSISTLTIQRTEQRDSAMYRCASSPGPQTEAFFGQGTRLTVV.

This clonotype occurred many times. V is TRBV20-1 and J is TRBJ2-3; D not certain. The germline V gene encodes CDR1 DFQATT and CDR2 SNEGSKA (reference sequence). CDR3 length: 14 residues. The V gene lost 3 bases and the J gene lost 1 base, with 11 bases spanning the gap. The CDR3 DNA reads TGCAGTGCTAGCTTTCGGATGGGCACAGATACGCAGTATTTT. Encoded protein: CSASFRMGTDTQYF.

For this clonotype: With a much larger clone just one base away, this may be a read error. This chain links TRBV6-1 with TRBJ2-4; tentative D call: TRBD1 (5 bases). The germline V gene encodes CDR1 MNHNS and CDR2 SASEGT. V was trimmed by 5 bases and J by 3 bases, leaving 8 bases between them. The CDR3 runs 13 residues. The CDR3, as DNA: TGTGCCAGCAGTTGGGGCAGCAAAAACATTCAGTACTTC. Protein product: CASSWGSKNIQYF.

In its sample, this clonotype was seen many times. V is TRBV24-1 and J is TRBJ2-7, with 7 bases aligning to TRBD2. The germline CDR1 and CDR2 sequences are KGHDR and SFDVKD. The CDR3 is 13 residues long. V gave up 6 bases and J gave up 7 bases; unmatched junction bases: 8. As DNA, the CDR3 is TGTGCCACCAGTCGGGACTACCTTTCTGAGCAGTACTTC. Translated, it gives CATSRDYLSEQYF.

This clonotype was seen at least ten times. The genes are TRBV9 and TRBJ1-4; D may be TRBD1 (5 bases). The length of the CDR3 is 13 residues. Germline V CDR1 and CDR2: SGDLS, YYNGEE. Trimming pared 3 bases from V and 8 bases from J, leaving 11 bases between. The CDR3 is CASSARDGEKLFF. The DNA of the CDR3 is TGTGCCAGCAGCGCCCGGGACGGAGAAAAACTGTTTTTT.

Notes on this clonotype: A much bigger clone sits one base away, suggesting this may be a read error. The genes are TRBV11-3 and TRBJ2-3, with a weak D call TRBD1 (5 bases). The germline CDR1 and CDR2 sequences are SGHNT and YENEEA. Deletions cut 5 bases from V and 4 bases from J, with 13 bases between. The CDR3 loop spans 14 amino acids. CDR3 nucleotide sequence: TGTGCCAGCAGCAAGGGGCAGGCCGCAGATACGCAGTATTTT. Translating gives CASSKGQAADTQYF. The entire variable domain, with the rest obtained from reference TRBV11-3 and TRBJ2-3, is as follows: EAGVVQSPRYKIIEKKQPVAFWCNPISGHNTLYWYLQNLGQGPELLIRYENEEAVDDSQLPKDRFSAERLKGVDSTLKIQPAELGDSAVYLCASSKGQAADTQYFGPGTRLTVL.

A word on this clonotype: A read error may account for a junction end that differs from germline. The rearrangement uses TRBV5-6 and TRBJ2-7; 12 bases agree with TRBD1. Germline values: CDR1 SGHDT, CDR2 YYEEEE. This CDR3 contains 14 residues. The CDR3 sequence is CVSSFGTGGNERYF. As DNA, the CDR3 is TGTGTCAGCAGCTTCGGGACAGGGGGCAACGAGCGGTACTTC.

This clonotype was counted ten times or more. This sequence joins TRBV2 and TRBJ1-2, with 10 positions matching TRBD1. CDR3 length equals 14 residues. The germline gives CDR1 SNHLY, CDR2 FYNNEI. With 5 bases clipped from V and 4 bases from J, the junction kept 4 bases outside the gene matches. CDR3 loop: CASSTTGGGYGYTF. The CDR3 DNA is TGTGCCAGCAGTACGACAGGGGGCGGCTATGGCTACACCTTC.

This clonotype came up many times. In DNA form, the CDR3 reads TGTGCCAGCAGACCACCTGGTTCTGGAAACACCATATATTTT. It encodes CASRPPGSGNTIYF. The chain recombines TRBV6-5 with TRBJ1-3; D is ambiguous. Trimming left V 6 bases short and J 1 base short, with 10 bases between. Germline CDR1 MNHEY, CDR2 SVGAGI. The CDR3 totals 14 residues.

Comment on this clonotype: This sequence may be a read error, since a much larger clone differs from it by one base. The V call is TRBV30, the J call TRBJ1-2; D uncertain. Germline lookup yields CDR1 GTSNPN and CDR2 SVGIG (reference sequence). The CDR3 is 12 residues long. The DNA of the CDR3 is TGTACCTGGAGTGTGGGCAGCGTTGGCTACACCTTC. Its translation: CTWSVGSVGYTF. Using reference TRBV30 and TRBJ1-2 for the parts outside the CDR3, the full variable domain is SQTIHQWPATLVQPVGSPLSLECTVEGTSNPNLYWYRQAAGRGLQLLFYSVGIGQISSEVPQNLSASRPQDRQFILSSKKLLLSDSGFYLCTWSVGSVGYTFGSGTRLTVV.

This clonotype was seen only a few times. A single base separates this from a much larger clone, so it may be a read error. The chain couples TRBV7-2 to TRBJ1-2, with 7 bases fitting TRBD1. V lost 4 bases to trimming and J lost 5 bases; unmatched junction nucleotides: 13. This CDR3 is 16 amino acids long. Germline values: CDR1 SGHTA, CDR2 FQGNSA. CDR3 sequence: CASSSDKPGGRYGYTF. CDR3 in DNA: TGTGCCAGCAGCTCTGATAAACCAGGGGGTCGATATGGCTACACCTTC.

This clonotype was recorded many times. The chain recombines TRBV5-1 with TRBJ2-3; D is uncertain. The V end lost 3 bases, the J end lost 4 bases, and 12 bases lay between the germline ends. This CDR3 has 14 amino acids. Germline CDR1 is SGHRS and CDR2 is YFSETQ. The CDR3 nucleotides read TGCGCCAGCAGCTCCTACTCCTTTGCAGATACGCAGTATTTT. Translating it yields CASSSYSFADTQYF.

Notes on this clonotype: One end of the junction is discordant with germline, which a read error may explain. This chain joins TRBV14 and TRBJ2-2; D is possibly TRBD2 (5 bases). This CDR3 spans 14 amino acids. Germline-derived CDR1 and CDR2 are SGHDN and FVKESK. The CDR3 spells CASSQGKGTGELFF. CDR3 coding DNA: TGTGCCAGCAGCCAAGGCAAGGGCACCGGGGAACTGTTTTTT.

This clonotype was picked up many times. J is TRBJ1-2 and V is TRBV12-3 or TRBV12-4; D is possibly TRBD1 (6 bases). The CDR3 has 16 residues. Trimming shortened V by 0 bases and J by 5 bases, and 16 bases separated the two germline ends. The DNA of the CDR3 is TGTGCCAGCAGTTTAGCTTTACAGGGCCTGAAATATGGCTACACCTTC. It is translated as CASSLALQGLKYGYTF.

To note about this clonotype: A clone one base away is much larger, so this may be a read error. The V gene is TRBV5-1, the J gene TRBJ1-5; tentative D call: TRBD1 (5 bases). The CDR3 is made up of 15 amino acids. CDR1 SGHRS and CDR2 YFSETQ come from the germline V gene. CDR3 nucleotides: TGCGCCAGCAGCTTGGCAGGGTCCGACAATCAGCCCCAGCGTTTT. Its protein product is CASSLAGSDNQPQRF.

With respect to this clonotype: Given a much more abundant clone one base away, this may be a read error. V gene TRBV27 combines with J gene TRBJ2-5; D is uncertain. The CDR3 covers 14 residues. The V gene's germline CDR1 is MNHEY and CDR2 SMNVEV (reference sequence). The DNA of the CDR3 is TGTGCCGGCAGTTTATCAGTCACGCCAGAGACCCAGTACTTC. Protein product: CAGSLSVTPETQYF.

This clonotype was counted a single time. A much larger clone differs from this one at a single base, so this may be a read error. The chain is built from TRBV19 and TRBJ2-2, with D perhaps TRBD1 or TRBD2 (5 bases each). There are 11 residues in the CDR3. In germline, CDR1 is LNHDA, CDR2 SQIVND (reference sequence). The CDR3 DNA reads TGTGCCAGTAGGGGGACCGGGGATCTGTTTTTT. Its protein is CASRGTGDLFF.

The chain uses TRBV27 and TRBJ2-3; D ambiguous. Germline V gene sequence: CDR1 MNHEY, CDR2 SMNVEV (reference sequence). The CDR3 covers 13 residues. The V end lost 1 base, the J end lost 0 bases, and 2 bases lay between the germline ends. The CDR3 region is CASSLWSTDTQYF. In nucleotides, the CDR3 is TGTGCCAGCAGTTTATGGAGCACAGATACGCAGTATTTT.

This clonotype was picked up many times. The chain links TRBV5-1 to TRBJ1-2; possible D gene TRBD1, 5 bases. Germline V gene data show CDR1 as SGHRS and CDR2 as YFSETQ. The CDR3 length is 13 residues. V was trimmed by 5 bases and J by 4 bases, leaving 12 bases between them. CDR3 in amino acids: CASRPRETYGYTF. The CDR3 DNA follows: TGCGCCAGCAGGCCCAGGGAGACCTATGGCTACACCTTC.

This clonotype was found many times. The chain links TRBV5-1 to TRBJ2-1, with 7 bases identical to TRBD1. Germline CDR1 and CDR2: SGHRS and YFSETQ. V trimming: 4 bases; J trimming: 0 bases; junction bases outside the gene matches: 7. This CDR3 is built from 16 residues. In nucleotides, the CDR3 is TGCGCCAGCAGCCCGGGACAGTTAAGCTCCTACAATGAGCAGTTCTTC. Amino acids: CASSPGQLSSYNEQFF.

The J gene is TRBJ1-2, the V gene TRBV2; D is ambiguous. There are 12 residues in the CDR3. V was pared by 7 bases and J by 5 bases, with 11 bases between. Germline assignment: CDR1 SNHLY and CDR2 FYNNEI. CDR3 nucleotides: TGTGCCAGCACCACGGAAGAGTATGGCTACACCTTC. Encoded protein: CASTTEEYGYTF.

This clonotype was seen a few times. The chain couples TRBV27 to TRBJ2-3; 7 nucleotides match TRBD1. CDR3 size: 13 residues. The V gene end was trimmed by 8 bases and the J gene end by 2 bases; junction bases not matched to a gene: 4. CDR1 is MNHEY and CDR2 is SMNVEV in the germline V gene (reference sequence). CDR3 region: CASRTGHTDTQYF. Written as DNA, the CDR3 is TGTGCCAGCCGGACAGGACACACAGATACGCAGTATTTT.

The V gene is TRBV20-1, the J gene TRBJ1-2, with a weak D call TRBD1 (5 bases). V lost 5 bases, J lost 4 bases, and 26 bases lay in between. Per the germline V gene, CDR1 is DFQATT and CDR2 is SNEGSKA (reference sequence). The CDR3 covers 17 residues. The CDR3 bases are TGCAGTGCTCGCGCCTTCGGGACTCCTAAAGGTCTCTATGGCTACACCTTC. It specifies CSARAFGTPKGLYGYTF.

The chain links TRBV27 to TRBJ1-4; D gene unclear. V lost 5 bases, J lost 3 bases, and 13 bases lay in between. The CDR3 runs 15 residues. Germline lookup yields CDR1 MNHEY and CDR2 SMNVEV (reference sequence). The CDR3 region is CASSPDPAANEKLFF. The CDR3 DNA reads as TGTGCCAGCAGTCCAGACCCTGCAGCTAATGAAAAACTGTTTTTT. Complete variable domain (other parts from reference TRBV27 and TRBJ1-4): EAQVTQNPRYLITVTGKKLTVTCSQNMNHEYMSWYRQDPGLGLRQIYYSMNVEVTDKGDVPEGYKVSRKEKRNFPLILESPSPNQTSLYFCASSPDPAANEKLFFGSGTQLSVL.